This T cell receptor beta chain appears in the sequencing data of a study of OX40 agonist ivuxolimab in advanced cancers. Study details: Patients got intravenous ivuxolimab at 0.01 to 10 mg/kg every 2 weeks. Each dose-escalation patient presented with hepatocellular carcinoma, melanoma, renal cell or head and neck cancer. Broader study findings: In the expanded peripheral T cells, antigen specificity was never determined. At 0.1 to 3.0 mg/kg, clonal expansion of CD4+ and CD8+ blood T cells had occurred by week 6.

Assay used: immunoSEQ multiplex PCR; TCRdb lists only in-frame clones, some missing. Counted here are about 68,000 clones, roughly 84% occurring once; the ten biggest clones make up more than 1.4%. Worth noting for this clone: Antigen specificity is unknown.

The germline gives CDR1 SGHAT, CDR2 FQNNGV. V dropped 5 bases and J dropped 2; count of bases not matched to a gene: 3. The CDR3 length is 15 residues. Specimen: CD4+ or CD8+ T cells sorted from blood, collected in a trial of the OX40 agonist ivuxolimab. The chain recombines TRBV11-2 with TRBJ2-1, with 10 bases identical to TRBD2. The clonotype originates from an adult with an advanced solid tumor such as melanoma, head and neck, liver or kidney cancer. CDR3 nucleotide sequence: TGTGCCAGCAGCCCTGGACTAGCGGCCTACAATGAGCAGTTCTTC. Translated, it gives CASSPGLAAYNEQFF.